This T cell receptor (beta chain) was retrieved from a study of patients and donors after allogeneic stem cell transplantation. Germline V CDR1 and CDR2: GTSNPN, SVGIG (reference sequence). The V end lost 5 bases, the J end lost 3 bases, and 7 bases lay between the germline ends. The CDR3 has 12 amino acids. MiXCR, applied by TCRdb to the RT-PCR reads, yields one record per CDR3 protein. Here the sample spans approximately 200,000 distinct CDR3 sequences, around two fifths being singletons. This TCR was recovered from a human donor who was either an allogeneic HSCT recipient or a stem cell or donor lymphocyte infusion donor (not recorded which). It is not recorded whose cells these are; they may come from a transplant donor. The sequenced sample was blood, either unsorted or a sorted T cell fraction (not recorded which). The chain employs TRBV30 and TRBJ2-2; tentative D call: TRBD1 (6 bases). The CDR3 DNA reads as TGTGCCTGGGGACAGTACACCGGGGAGCTGTTTTTT. It codes for CAWGQYTGELFF.